This TCR beta chain was sequenced for a study of blood T cell repertoires in COVID-19. Study background: Italy, Spain and the United States were the sources of the convalescent and acute COVID-19 samples. In each case, the material was cDNA or gDNA derived from T cells, B-cell-depleted T cells, or PBMCs.

Source study methods: Scientists estimated how many nucleated cells there were by amplifying reference gene primers. Measured with immunoSEQ multiplex PCR; TCRdb has only the in-frame clones, and not every one. V, J and clone size are taken as reported in that table, and D and trimming were inferred from the DNA itself. The top ten clones hold 27% of a sample with more than 70,000 clones, approximately 78% of them seen once. Source material: peripheral blood. This sequence was found in a human donor in a cohort sampled during active COVID-19.

The CDR3 nucleotides read TGTGCCAGCAGCTTATTAGTGAGCTCCTACAATGAGCAGTTCTTC. This encodes CASSLLVSSYNEQFF. This sequence joins TRBV7-6 and TRBJ2-1; D is ambiguous. Per the germline V gene, CDR1 is SGHVS and CDR2 is FNYEAQ. V lost 2 bases, J lost 0 bases, and 8 bases lay in between. This CDR3 comprises 15 residues.